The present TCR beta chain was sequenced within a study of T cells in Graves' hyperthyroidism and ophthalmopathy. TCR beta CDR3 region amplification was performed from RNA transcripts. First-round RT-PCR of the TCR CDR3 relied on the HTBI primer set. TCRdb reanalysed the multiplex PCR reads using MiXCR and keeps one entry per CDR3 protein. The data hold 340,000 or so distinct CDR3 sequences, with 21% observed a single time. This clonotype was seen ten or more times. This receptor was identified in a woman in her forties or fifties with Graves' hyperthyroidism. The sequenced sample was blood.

CDR3 bases: TGTGCCAGCAGCTTTGGAGGGGGCGATGGATATGGCTACACCTTC. Amino acid sequence: CASSFGGGDGYGYTF. J is TRBJ1-2 and V is TRBV11-3, with TRBD1 identical over 7 bases. Trimming cost V 3 bases and J 5 bases; bases outside gene matches: 9. The germline CDR1 and CDR2 sequences are SGHNT and YENEEA. This CDR3 is 15 amino acids long.